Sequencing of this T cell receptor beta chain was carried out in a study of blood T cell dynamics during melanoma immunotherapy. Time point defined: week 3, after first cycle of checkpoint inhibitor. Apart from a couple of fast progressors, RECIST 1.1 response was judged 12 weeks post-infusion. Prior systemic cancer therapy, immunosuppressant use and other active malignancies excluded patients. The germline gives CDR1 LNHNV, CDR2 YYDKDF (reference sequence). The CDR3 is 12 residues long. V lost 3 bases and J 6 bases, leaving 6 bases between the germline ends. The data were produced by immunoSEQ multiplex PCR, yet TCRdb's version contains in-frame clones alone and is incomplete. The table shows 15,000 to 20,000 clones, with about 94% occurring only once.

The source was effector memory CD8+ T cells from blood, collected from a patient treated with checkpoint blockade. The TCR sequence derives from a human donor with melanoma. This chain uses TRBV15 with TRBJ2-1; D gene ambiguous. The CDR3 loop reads CATSRGSNEQFF. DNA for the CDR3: TGTGCCACCAGCAGGGGTTCCAATGAGCAGTTCTTC.